Listed below are T cell receptor beta chains from one sample, sequenced in a study of blood T cell repertoires in COVID-19. Sequencing used immunoSEQ multiplex PCR; TCRdb keeps in-frame clones, though not all of them. The sample lists around 300,000 clones, about four fifths occurring once. Specimen: peripheral blood. The origin of the receptors is a woman between 45 and 60 years old who had recovered from COVID-19. Each CDR3 is given without its conserved first and last residue. D genes are given only for firm matches.

V gene: TRBV6-4; D gene: -; J gene: TRBJ2-1; CDR3 protein: ARRWGDSYNEQF
V gene: TRBV7-2; D gene: TRBD1; J gene: TRBJ2-7; CDR3 protein: ASSLGQGSSYEQY
V gene: TRBV27; D gene: -; J gene: TRBJ2-3; CDR3 protein: ASSSPGLATDTQY
V gene: TRBV12-3/TRBV12-4; D gene: -; J gene: TRBJ1-5; CDR3 protein: ASNTQVSQPQH
V gene: TRBV7-2; D gene: -; J gene: TRBJ2-3; CDR3 protein: ASSAGLGRDTQY
V gene: TRBV6-5; D gene: TRBD1; J gene: TRBJ2-7; CDR3 protein: ASSYLTGGVYEQY
V gene: TRBV25-1; D gene: -; J gene: TRBJ2-2; CDR3 protein: ASRSGGGARTGELF
V gene: TRBV10-3; D gene: TRBD1; J gene: TRBJ2-7; CDR3 protein: AINPGQGQGQY
V gene: TRBV30; D gene: TRBD1; J gene: TRBJ1-1; CDR3 protein: AWDLRGRTEAF
V gene: TRBV10-3; D gene: TRBD2; J gene: TRBJ2-3; CDR3 protein: AISELAGDKSGTDTQY
V gene: TRBV28; D gene: TRBD1; J gene: TRBJ1-3; CDR3 protein: ASTQGGSGNTIY
V gene: TRBV6-4; D gene: -; J gene: TRBJ2-2; CDR3 protein: ASSEGLNTGELF
V gene: TRBV28; D gene: -; J gene: TRBJ1-1; CDR3 protein: ASSFPGAGKKYTEAF
V gene: TRBV7-8; D gene: TRBD2; J gene: TRBJ2-2; CDR3 protein: ASSLGASGYTGELF
V gene: TRBV30; D gene: -; J gene: TRBJ1-1; CDR3 protein: AWHRNGEAF
V gene: TRBV6-5; D gene: -; J gene: TRBJ2-7; CDR3 protein: ASSPQTTPYEQY